This TCR beta chain was documented in a study of blood T cell repertoires in COVID-19. As for the study in general: T cells, B-cell-depleted T cells, or PBMCs provided the cDNA or gDNA that served as material.

This clone has only a few counts. In the original processing: The authors estimated nucleated cell counts from reference gene primer amplification. Profiling relied on immunoSEQ multiplex PCR, and the TCRdb table lists in-frame clones only, not all of them. V and J calls and clone size follow that table, whereas D and trimming were derived from the DNA. The sample comprises 85,000 to 110,000 clones, approximately 84% of which are singletons, and 10% to 15% rests with the top ten. V gave up 2 bases and J gave up 4 bases, with 14 bases separating them. The CDR3 is made up of 15 amino acids. CDR1 and CDR2 (germline): KGHSH, LQKENI.

Source material: peripheral blood. This chain links TRBV18 with TRBJ1-2; D not certain. The sequence derives from a human donor in a cohort sampled during active or convalescent COVID-19. DNA of the CDR3: TGTGCCAGCTCACCAGGCCTTGGAAGCGTCTATGGCTACACCTTC. Residues: CASSPGLGSVYGYTF.